These T cell receptor beta chains were read from a single sample in a study of CD8+ T cells in alopecia areata. Sequencing used immunoSEQ multiplex PCR; TCRdb keeps in-frame clones, though not all of them. This sample has about 190,000 clones, with roughly 60% found just once. Sequencing was performed on CD4+ T cells sorted from blood, taken at week 24, from a patient treated with tofacitinib. The receptors stem from a human donor with alopecia areata. Both conserved end residues are part of each CDR3. The D gene is left open where the match is weak. Size is omitted from some rows. Given values are once, few, many or a class for expanded clones.

TRBV29-1	once	-	TRBJ1-4	CSVVGSANEKLFF	TGCAGCGTTGTAGGCTCGGCTAATGAAAAACTGTTTTTT
TRBV19	-	-	TRBJ2-6	CASSIGGSGANVLTF	TGTGCCAGTAGTATAGGGGGCTCTGGGGCCAACGTCCTGACTTTC
TRBV2	-	TRBD1	TRBJ2-7	CASREAGGSYEQYF	TGTGCCAGCAGAGAGGCAGGGGGATCCTACGAGCAGTACTTC
TRBV2	-	-	TRBJ2-7	CASSVAGTTNEQYF	TGTGCCAGCAGTGTTGCCGGGACGACAAACGAGCAGTACTTC
TRBV29-1	few	-	TRBJ1-1	CSAQKDTGYTEAFF	TGCAGCGCCCAAAAAGACACAGGGTACACTGAAGCTTTCTTT
TRBV7-2	-	-	TRBJ1-6	CASSQDPLMMPLTSPLHF	TGTGCCAGCAGCCAGGACCCGTTGATGATGCCTCTCACTTCACCCCTCCACTTT
TRBV6-1	-	-	TRBJ2-5	CASSGSVVGPRGTQYF	TGTGCCAGCAGTGGTAGCGTAGTCGGGCCTCGTGGGACCCAGTACTTC
TRBV7-2	few	-	TRBJ1-1	CASSFRPNTEAFF	TGTGCCAGCAGCTTCCGACCGAACACTGAAGCTTTCTTT
TRBV7-6	few	-	TRBJ2-4	CASSLAQGSDIQYF	TGTGCCAGCAGCTTAGCGCAGGGTAGCGACATTCAGTACTTC
TRBV4-3	few	TRBD1	TRBJ1-1	CASSQVGTGNTEAFF	TGCGCCAGCAGCCAAGTAGGGACAGGGAACACTGAAGCTTTCTTT
TRBV4-3	-	-	TRBJ1-2	CASSQLTGGRYTF	TGCGCCAGCAGCCAACTGACAGGAGGTCGTTACACCTTC
TRBV29-1	-	-	TRBJ2-3	CSVEGRDHLYTDTQYF	TGCAGCGTTGAAGGACGAGACCATCTCTACACAGATACGCAGTATTTT
TRBV29-1	-	TRBD1	TRBJ2-7	CSVGQGAGEQYF	TGCAGCGTTGGACAGGGGGCTGGCGAGCAGTACTTC
TRBV5-1	few	-	TRBJ1-2	CASSLVETRTYGYTF	TGCGCCAGCAGCTTGGTTGAAACGCGGACTTATGGCTACACCTTC
TRBV29-1	few	-	TRBJ1-2	CSVFSSYGYTF	TGCAGCGTTTTCAGTAGCTATGGCTACACCTTC
TRBV29-1	-	-	TRBJ2-3	CSVEQGRLSTDTQYF	TGCAGCGTTGAACAGGGGCGGTTAAGCACAGATACGCAGTATTTT
TRBV4-1	-	TRBD1	TRBJ1-2	CASSQLQGANYGYTF	TGCGCCAGCAGCCAACTACAGGGGGCGAACTATGGCTACACCTTC
TRBV30	few	-	TRBJ2-2	CAWSRVLTGELFF	TGTGCCTGGAGTCGGGTACTGACCGGGGAGCTGTTTTTT
TRBV21-1	-	-	TRBJ2-1	CASSCPGQVFPNEQFF	TGTGCCAGCAGCTGTCCGGGACAGGTGTTCCCCAATGAGCAGTTCTTC
TRBV19	-	-	TRBJ2-6	CASSSTGAGANVLTF	TGTGCCAGTAGTTCCACAGGTGCTGGGGCCAACGTCCTGACTTTC
TRBV30	-	-	TRBJ1-1	CAWKLNMNTEAFF	TGTGCCTGGAAACTGAACATGAACACTGAAGCTTTCTTT
TRBV25-1	-	TRBD1	TRBJ2-7	CASSDPTGGPYEQYF	TGTGCCAGCAGTGATCCGACAGGGGGTCCCTACGAGCAGTACTTC
TRBV15	-	-	TRBJ2-6	CATSSLGVVANVLTF	TGTGCCACCAGCTCCCTCGGGGTAGTGGCTAACGTCCTGACTTTC
TRBV19	few	-	TRBJ2-1	CASSMSNEQFF	TGTGCCAGTAGTATGTCGAATGAGCAGTTCTTC
TRBV29-1	-	TRBD2	TRBJ2-3	CSVESRLAGYTDTQYF	TGCAGCGTTGAATCCCGACTAGCGGGTTACACAGATACGCAGTATTTT
TRBV11-2	-	-	TRBJ1-2	CASSLESGAGYGYTF	TGTGCCAGCAGCTTAGAGTCAGGGGCGGGCTATGGCTACACCTTC
TRBV30	-	-	TRBJ2-2	CAWAGTANTGELFF	TGTGCCTGGGCCGGGACGGCGAACACCGGGGAGCTGTTTTTT
TRBV15	few	-	TRBJ2-5	CATSRGRFQETQYF	TGTGCCACCAGCAGAGGACGATTTCAAGAGACCCAGTACTTC
TRBV29-1	few	-	TRBJ2-5	CSVDGGLETQYF	TGCAGCGTTGATGGGGGCTTGGAGACCCAGTACTTC
TRBV2	-	TRBD1	TRBJ2-3	CASSHELQGARTDTQYF	TGTGCCAGCAGTCATGAACTCCAGGGGGCGCGCACAGATACGCAGTATTTT
TRBV5-4	few	TRBD2	TRBJ2-5	CASSLGAGGRETQYF	TGTGCCAGCAGCTTGGGAGCGGGGGGTCGAGAGACCCAGTACTTC
TRBV2	-	-	TRBJ2-2	CASSEQGLAGELFF	TGTGCCAGCAGTGAACAGGGCTTGGCCGGGGAGCTGTTTTTT